This T cell receptor beta chain was obtained from a study of T cell changes during pregnancy in multiple sclerosis. The germline gives CDR1 LNHDA, CDR2 SQIVND (reference sequence). This CDR3 is built from 12 residues. Trimming left V 7 bases short and J 0 bases short, with 4 bases between. Profiled with immunoSEQ multiplex PCR; TCRdb holds only in-frame clones, not every one. The sample contains 90,000 to 120,000 clones, under 95% of which appear only once. The sequencing here drew on peripheral blood, taken in the third trimester of pregnancy. The rearrangement joins TRBV19 to TRBJ1-3; D gene unclear. The receptor was isolated from a female donor in good health, enrolled as a control in a pregnancy study. This CDR3 reads CASTNSGNTIYF. The CDR3 DNA is TGTGCCAGTACAAACTCTGGAAACACCATATATTTT.